The table lists the clone carrying this TCR beta chain with a few counts. Its antigen remains unknown. The data belong to a study of post-analysis software for immune sequencing data. TCR beta cDNA libraries included unique molecular identifiers. TCRdb reprocessed the PCR reads with MiXCR, giving one entry per CDR3 protein. The sample holds around 710,000 distinct CDR3 sequences, more than 45% seen once. Study results and caveats: Those with multiple sclerosis, the patient group, showed significantly lower normalized Chao1 diversity than controls.

Sequencing used blood. This sequence was found in a girl under 18 with multiple sclerosis.

The CDR3 DNA follows: TGTGCCAGCCGAAAGGCCATGACAGGGAGCTCCTACGAGCAGTACTTC. It is translated as CASRKAMTGSSYEQYF. This sequence joins TRBV6-1 and TRBJ2-7; 7 bases map to TRBD1. J lost 0 bases, V lost 8 bases, and 13 bases had no gene match. Germline lookup yields CDR1 MNHNS and CDR2 SASEGT. This CDR3 has 16 amino acids.